The T cell receptor (beta chain) under discussion was sequenced for a study of blood T cell repertoires in COVID-19. Study in general: The samples span acute and convalescent COVID-19 from the United States, Italy and Spain. Sample material is recorded as cDNA or gDNA derived from T cells, B-cell-depleted T cells, or PBMCs.

As originally analysed: Amplified reference gene primers provided the basis for estimating nucleated cell counts. TCRdb's table, derived via immunoSEQ multiplex PCR, lists solely in-frame clones and lacks some. V, J and clone size are those of that table, while D and trimming were read from the DNA. The sample comprises approximately 110,000 clones, roughly 85% of which are singletons, and around 4.5% rests with the top ten. With 4 bases clipped from V and 6 bases from J, the junction kept 6 bases outside the gene matches. This CDR3 contains 17 residues. Germline V CDR1 and CDR2: LGHNT, FRNRAP. The chain employs TRBV12-5 and TRBJ2-1; 16 nucleotides agree with TRBD2. The clonotype originates from a man aged 50-60 years with acute or convalescent COVID-19. Sequencing used peripheral blood. In DNA, the CDR3 is TGTGCTAGTGGTTCGGTGGGGACTAGCGGGAGGGTCAATGAGCAGTTCTTC. This codes for CASGSVGTSGRVNEQFF. The full variable domain, in which reference TRBV12-5 and TRBJ2-1 provide the parts outside the CDR3, is DARVTQTPRHKVTEMGQEVTMRCQPILGHNTVFWYRQTMMQGLELLAYFRNRAPLDDSGMPKDRFSAEMPDATLATLKIQPSEPRDSAVYFCASGSVGTSGRVNEQFFGPGTRLTVL.